A selection of T cell receptor beta chains follows, all from one sample in a study of T-cell memory formation after mild COVID-19. TCRdb fed the 5' RACE reads into MiXCR, producing one record per CDR3 protein. Of approximately 150,000 distinct CDR3 sequences in the sample, under 25% were seen once. The sequenced material came from PBMCs or a T cell subset sorted from them (not recorded which). The receptor set was obtained from an adult woman who had mild COVID-19 (a few samples of this study predate the infection). Cell type and time point are not known. The CDR3 runs from the conserved cysteine through the conserved F or W. The D gene is left open where the match is weak. Size is stated for part of the rows, as once, few or many counts, or as a class when the clone is expanded.

few | TRBJ2-5 | . | TRBV7-9 | CASSSGQGIETQYF | TGTGCCAGCAGCTCCGGCCAGGGGATAGAGACCCAGTACTTC
. | TRBJ2-5 | . | TRBV5-1 | CASSTDWTQYF | TGCGCCAGCAGCACCGACTGGACCCAGTACTTC
. | TRBJ1-1 | . | TRBV12-3/TRBV12-4 | CASSLQRGAFF | TGTGCCAGCAGTCTACAGAGGGGAGCTTTCTTT
few | TRBJ2-3 | TRBD2 | TRBV5-1 | CASSLTGTSGPNTDTQYF | TGCGCCAGCAGCTTAACCGGGACTAGCGGACCTAACACAGATACGCAGTATTTT
many | TRBJ2-4 | . | TRBV20-1 | CSARDELLGEKVQYF | TGCAGTGCCCGAGACGAATTACTAGGGGAGAAGGTTCAGTACTTC
. | TRBJ1-1 | . | TRBV18 | CASSPQGVNTEAFF | TGTGCCAGCTCACCACAGGGGGTCAACACTGAAGCTTTCTTT
few | TRBJ2-5 | . | TRBV3-1 | CASSTGRYETQYF | TGTGCCAGCTCGACAGGGAGGTACGAGACCCAGTACTTC
. | TRBJ1-2 | . | TRBV5-1 | CASSVPTGSDGYTF | TGCGCCAGCAGCGTTCCCACAGGGTCCGATGGCTACACCTTC
few | TRBJ2-1 | . | TRBV27 | CASSLTPSGSYNEQFF | TGTGCCAGCAGTTTAACCCCTTCGGGCTCCTACAATGAGCAGTTCTTC
once | TRBJ2-5 | . | TRBV4-1 | CASSQPTRAVPIQETQYF | TGCGCCAGCAGCCAACCCACCCGGGCAGTTCCTATTCAAGAGACCCAGTACTTC
few | TRBJ2-3 | . | TRBV5-6 | CASSWPSADTQYF | TGTGCCAGCAGCTGGCCTAGCGCAGATACGCAGTATTTT
few | TRBJ2-5 | . | TRBV7-2 | CASSLDLAIGVGLGETQYF | TGTGCCAGCAGCTTAGACCTCGCCATCGGGGTAGGGTTAGGAGAGACCCAGTACTTC
few | TRBJ1-4 | TRBD1 | TRBV4-1 | CASSHSWGRGRDNEKLFF | TGCGCCAGCAGCCATTCCTGGGGTAGGGGGCGAGATAATGAAAAACTGTTTTTT
few | TRBJ2-1 | . | TRBV5-1 | CASSVNGETYNEQFF | TGCGCCAGCAGCGTTAACGGGGAAACCTACAATGAGCAGTTCTTC
. | TRBJ2-4 | . | TRBV19 | CASSPSDTGYIQYF | TGTGCCAGTAGTCCGTCTGACACGGGTTACATTCAGTACTTC
. | TRBJ2-3 | . | TRBV15 | CATSRAGRADTQYF | TGTGCCACCAGCAGAGCAGGACGGGCGGATACGCAGTATTTT
few | TRBJ2-5 | TRBD1 | TRBV7-9 | CASRPRGREETQYF | TGTGCCAGCAGACCGAGGGGGCGCGAGGAGACCCAGTACTTC
. | TRBJ1-1 | . | TRBV4-1 | CASSLQVWNTEAFF | TGCGCCAGCAGCCTACAGGTCTGGAACACTGAAGCTTTCTTT
few | TRBJ2-1 | TRBD1 | TRBV6-2/TRBV6-3 | CASQGGQGANEQFF | TGTGCCAGCCAGGGGGGACAGGGGGCGAATGAGCAGTTCTTC
. | TRBJ1-3 | . | TRBV24-1 | CATSDSGNTIYF | TGTGCCACCAGTGACTCTGGAAACACCATATATTTT
. | TRBJ2-5 | . | TRBV12-3/TRBV12-4 | CASSPGRATQYF | TGTGCCAGCAGCCCGGGTAGGGCGACCCAGTACTTC
. | TRBJ1-2 | TRBD1 | TRBV9 | CASNRDRGDYGYTF | TGTGCCAGCAACCGGGACAGGGGTGACTATGGCTACACCTTC
once | TRBJ1-1 | TRBD1 | TRBV10-3 | CAISGRDRNTEAFF | TGTGCCATCAGTGGGAGGGACAGAAACACTGAAGCTTTCTTT
. | TRBJ1-2 | . | TRBV5-1 | CASAAETFYGYTF | TGCGCCAGCGCGGCGGAAACCTTCTATGGCTACACCTTC
. | TRBJ2-5 | TRBD2 | TRBV7-9 | CASSRGLAGGPGETQYF | TGTGCCAGCAGCCGGGGACTAGCGGGAGGGCCTGGTGAGACCCAGTACTTC